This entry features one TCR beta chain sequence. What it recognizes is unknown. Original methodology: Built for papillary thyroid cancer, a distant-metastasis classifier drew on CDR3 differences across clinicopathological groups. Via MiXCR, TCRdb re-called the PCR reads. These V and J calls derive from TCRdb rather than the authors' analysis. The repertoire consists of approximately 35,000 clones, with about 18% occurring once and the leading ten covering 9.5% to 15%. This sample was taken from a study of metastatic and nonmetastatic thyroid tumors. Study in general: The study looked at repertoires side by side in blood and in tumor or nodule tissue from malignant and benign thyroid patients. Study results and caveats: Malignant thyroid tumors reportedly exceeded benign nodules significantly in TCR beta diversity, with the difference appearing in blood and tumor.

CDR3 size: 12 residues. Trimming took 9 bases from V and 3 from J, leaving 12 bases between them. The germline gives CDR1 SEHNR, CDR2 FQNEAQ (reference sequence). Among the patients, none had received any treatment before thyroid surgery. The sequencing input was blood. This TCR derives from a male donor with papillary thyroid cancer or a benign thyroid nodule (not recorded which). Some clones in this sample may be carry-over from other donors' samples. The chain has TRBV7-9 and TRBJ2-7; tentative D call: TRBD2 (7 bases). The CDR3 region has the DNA TGTGCCAGAGGGGAGGGGGGCTACGAGCAGTACTTC. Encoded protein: CARGEGGYEQYF. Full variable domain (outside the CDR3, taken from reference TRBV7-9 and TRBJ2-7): DTGVSQNPRHKITKRGQNVTFRCDPISEHNRLYWYRQTLGQGPEFLTYFQNEAQLEKSRLLSDRFSAERPKGSFSTLEIQRTEQGDSAMYLCARGEGGYEQYFGPGTRLTVT.